A selection of T cell receptor beta chains follows, all from one sample in a study of regulatory T cells in long-lasting Graves disease. Each CDR3 protein gets one entry after TCRdb re-called the multiplex PCR reads with MiXCR. The table lists 550,000 or so distinct CDR3 sequences, 12% of them singletons. These data were likewise used in another study, on T cells in Graves' hyperthyroidism and ophthalmopathy.

The sequences come from peripheral blood mononuclear cells (PBMCs), collected at new diagnosis, from a patient treated with antithyroid drugs. These receptors were taken from a woman aged 30 to 39 with Graves disease. Each CDR3 is given with its conserved first and last residue. D genes are given only for firm matches. The size of a clone is reported for some rows only, either as once, few or many, or as a class for expanded clones.

cdr3_nt cdr3_aa j_call cdr3_length v_call d_call clone_size
TGTGCCAGCAGCTTAACTAGCGGAGCCAATGAGCAGTTCTTC CASSLTSGANEQFF TRBJ2-1 14 TRBV11-2 TRBD2 many
TGTGCTAGTGGCCACGGTAACGGCTATGGCTACACCTTC CASGHGNGYGYTF TRBJ1-2 13 TRBV12-5 NA NA
TGCAGTGCCCGACCCGAGGACTTCTCTGGAAACACCATATATTTT CSARPEDFSGNTIYF TRBJ1-3 15 TRBV20-1 NA NA
TGTGCCGGCAGCCAAGGGATGGCAGATGAAAAACTGTTTTTT CAGSQGMADEKLFF TRBJ1-4 14 TRBV3-1 NA NA
TGTGCCAGCAGTTACTCTGGACGAACCACAGGTTCGCCCCAGCATTTT CASSYSGRTTGSPQHF TRBJ1-5 16 TRBV6-5 NA few
TGTGCCAGCAGCTCGCTAGCGGGAGGGTACAATGAGCAGTTCTTC CASSSLAGGYNEQFF TRBJ2-1 15 TRBV11-2 TRBD2 many
TGTGCCAGCAGTTCGCCGGGACTAGGGGATACGCAGTATTTT CASSSPGLGDTQYF TRBJ2-3 14 TRBV28 TRBD2 many
TGCGCCAGCAGTGCGGCCGGGTACCATGAGCAGTTCTTC CASSAAGYHEQFF TRBJ2-1 13 TRBV10-1 NA NA
TGTGCCAGCAGCCAAGTCCTAGCGGGAGTACCTGGGGCCAACGTCCTGACTTTC CASSQVLAGVPGANVLTF TRBJ2-6 18 TRBV3-1 TRBD2 NA
TGTGCCAGCAGCTTAGCGGAGGAGTGCACTGAAGCTTTCTTT CASSLAEECTEAFF TRBJ1-1 14 TRBV7-6 NA NA
TGTGCCAGCAGACCTCGCCGTGTCGGACCCTACAATGAGCAGTTCTTC CASRPRRVGPYNEQFF TRBJ2-1 16 TRBV28 NA many
TGTGCCAGCAGCCCCCAGGGATTTTATGGCTACACCTTC CASSPQGFYGYTF TRBJ1-2 13 TRBV7-9 NA many
TGTGCCAGCAGCCAAGTTAAGTCAGGCTCCTATGGCTACACCTTC CASSQVKSGSYGYTF TRBJ1-2 15 TRBV4-2 NA many
TGTGCCAGCAGTCAGGGAATGGCGGGCGCAACCTACGAGCAGTACTTC CASSQGMAGATYEQYF TRBJ2-7 16 TRBV27 NA many
TGTGCCAGCAGTTGGGACAGTGGGGGATTGAACACTGAAGCTTTCTTT CASSWDSGGLNTEAFF TRBJ1-1 16 TRBV6-2/TRBV6-3 TRBD1 many
TGCGCCAGCAGCCAAGTCGGCGAAGGGGCCAGGGGTAAAGCTTTCTTT CASSQVGEGARGKAFF TRBJ1-1 16 TRBV4-3 NA many
TGTGCCAGCAGCCCCGAGGGTTGGAATGAGCAGTTCTTC CASSPEGWNEQFF TRBJ2-1 13 TRBV11-2 NA many
TGCAGTGCTAGAGGCCCCAGCGGGAGTTTCGGTGCAGAGACCCAGTACTTC CSARGPSGSFGAETQYF TRBJ2-5 17 TRBV20-1 TRBD2 few
TGTGCCAGCAGGGGAGTGAATGAGCAGTTCTTC CASRGVNEQFF TRBJ2-1 11 TRBV14 NA NA
TGCAGCGTTGAAGGCCTAAGGGGCACTTACAATGAGCAGTTCTTC CSVEGLRGTYNEQFF TRBJ2-1 15 TRBV29-1 NA many
TGCAGTGCTAGAACCCCGGAGAGACCAGATACGCAGTATTTT CSARTPERPDTQYF TRBJ2-3 14 TRBV20-1 NA NA
TGTGCCAGCTCACCACCCCCAGGGGGGCATGGCTACACCTTC CASSPPPGGHGYTF TRBJ1-2 14 TRBV18 TRBD1 many
TGTGCCAGCAGGTCCCATTTAAGCGATACGCAGTATTTT CASRSHLSDTQYF TRBJ2-3 13 TRBV27 NA few
TGTGCCAGCAGTGACCTGAACTATGGCTACACCTTC CASSDLNYGYTF TRBJ1-2 12 TRBV6-2/TRBV6-3 NA few
TGTGCCAGCAGTTTATGGGGATCAACTAATGAAAAACTGTTTTTT CASSLWGSTNEKLFF TRBJ1-4 15 TRBV28 NA NA
TGTGCCAGCGTTAAGGGACAGCAAGAGACCCAGTACTTC CASVKGQQETQYF TRBJ2-5 13 TRBV18 TRBD1 many
TGTGCCAGCAGTGACCGTGGGGACTTTACCCAGCCCCAGCATTTT CASSDRGDFTQPQHF TRBJ1-5 15 TRBV6-1 NA many
TGTTCCTGGAGTAGGACAGGGAACTCTGGAAACACCATATATTTT CSWSRTGNSGNTIYF TRBJ1-3 15 TRBV30 TRBD1 NA
TGTGCCAGCAGCCCGAGGGAGAGGACGGCTACGCAGTATTTT CASSPRERTATQYF TRBJ2-3 14 TRBV14 NA many
TGTGCCAGCAGTCTCACAGGTGATCGCACAGATACGCAGTATTTT CASSLTGDRTDTQYF TRBJ2-3 15 TRBV7-9 NA few
TGTGCCAGTACTTCGACTAGCGGGAGATACGAGCAGTACTTC CASTSTSGRYEQYF TRBJ2-7 14 TRBV19 TRBD2 many
TGTGCCAGCAGTTTGAGCGGGGGGGCATCCTACAATGAGCAGTTCTTC CASSLSGGASYNEQFF TRBJ2-1 16 TRBV12-3/TRBV12-4 TRBD2 NA
TGTGCCAGCAGAAAGCGGGAGGGCGGCACAGATACGCAGTATTTT CASRKREGGTDTQYF TRBJ2-3 15 TRBV2 TRBD2 NA
TGTGCCAGTAGTATACTAGGGGGCGACACACAGCCCCAGCATTTT CASSILGGDTQPQHF TRBJ1-5 15 TRBV19 TRBD1 many
TGTGCCAGCAGGCCCTGGACTAGCGGGAGTAACGAGCAGTACTTC CASRPWTSGSNEQYF TRBJ2-7 15 TRBV2 TRBD2 many
TGTGCCAGCAGTTTCGGGGCAGGCCGGCTGAGTTACGAGCAGTACTTC CASSFGAGRLSYEQYF TRBJ2-7 16 TRBV12-3/TRBV12-4 NA many
TGTGCCAGCAGCTCGACAGGGGGGAATGAAAAACTGTTTTTT CASSSTGGNEKLFF TRBJ1-4 14 TRBV12-3/TRBV12-4 TRBD1 many
TGTGCCAGCAGACGTCTACAGGGTAGTAGTTGGTATTTT CASRRLQGSSWYF TRBJ2-3 13 TRBV13 NA few
TGTGCCAGCAGTGAGAGAGTTAACTATGGCTACACCTTC CASSERVNYGYTF TRBJ1-2 13 TRBV2 NA many
TGTGCCAGCAGTTTTCTGGGGTACACTGAAGCTTTCTTT CASSFLGYTEAFF TRBJ1-1 13 TRBV27 NA many
TGTGCCAGCAGTTTACGGGGTGATGGAGAAGTTCAAGAGACCCAGTACTTC CASSLRGDGEVQETQYF TRBJ2-5 17 TRBV27 NA many
TGTGCCAGCAGAATCCAGCTAAGCTCCTACGAGCAGTACTTC CASRIQLSSYEQYF TRBJ2-7 14 TRBV2 NA many
TGTGCCAGTAACGATCGGTACAATCAGCCCCAGCATTTT CASNDRYNQPQHF TRBJ1-5 13 TRBV19 NA few